In this sample, the clone carrying this T cell receptor (beta chain) turned up a few times. Previously described methods and listed TCR primers were employed for the bulk TCR libraries. A single record per CDR3 protein comes from TCRdb applying MiXCR to the PCR reads. The sample has hundreds of thousands of distinct CDR3 sequences, roughly 23% seen once. The CDR3 is 14 residues long. V lost 6 bases and J 2 bases, leaving 11 bases between the germline ends. Germline assignment: CDR1 ENHRY and CDR2 SYGVKD. The sample is drawn from a study of molecular identifiers for immune sequencing clone quantification.

The sequencing sample was made of naive CD8+ T cells from blood, with Jurkat cell RNA spiked in. The subset here: FACS-sorted CD8+CD4-CCR7+CD45RA+ naive T cells. The source is a human donor in good health. Some libraries in this study had Jurkat cell RNA spiked in. The rearrangement links TRBV10-3 to TRBJ1-5; D remains unclear. Here the CDR3 reads CAIRTDSGNQPQHF. Written as DNA, the CDR3 is TGTGCCATCAGGACGGATTCTGGCAATCAGCCCCAGCATTTT.